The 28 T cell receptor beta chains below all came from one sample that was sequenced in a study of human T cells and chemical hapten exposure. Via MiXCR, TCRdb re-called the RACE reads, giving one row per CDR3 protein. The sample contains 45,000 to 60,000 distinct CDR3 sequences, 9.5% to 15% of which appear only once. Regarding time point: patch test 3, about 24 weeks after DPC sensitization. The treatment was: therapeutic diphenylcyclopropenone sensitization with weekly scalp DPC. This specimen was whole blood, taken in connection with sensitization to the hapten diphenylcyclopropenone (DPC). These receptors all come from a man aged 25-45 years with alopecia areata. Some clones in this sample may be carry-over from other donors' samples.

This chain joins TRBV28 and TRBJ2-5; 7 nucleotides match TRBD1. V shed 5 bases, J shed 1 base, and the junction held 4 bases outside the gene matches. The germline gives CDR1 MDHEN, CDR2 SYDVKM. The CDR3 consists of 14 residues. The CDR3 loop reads CASSTQGVQETQYF. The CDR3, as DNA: TGTGCCAGCAGTACCCAGGGGGTCCAAGAGACCCAGTACTTC.

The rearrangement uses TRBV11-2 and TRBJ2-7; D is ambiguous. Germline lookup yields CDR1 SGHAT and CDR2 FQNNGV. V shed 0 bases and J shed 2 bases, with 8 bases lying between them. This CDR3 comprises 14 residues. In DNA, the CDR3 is TGTGCCAGCAGCTTAGAGCACGTTACCTACGAGCAGTACTTC. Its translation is CASSLEHVTYEQYF.

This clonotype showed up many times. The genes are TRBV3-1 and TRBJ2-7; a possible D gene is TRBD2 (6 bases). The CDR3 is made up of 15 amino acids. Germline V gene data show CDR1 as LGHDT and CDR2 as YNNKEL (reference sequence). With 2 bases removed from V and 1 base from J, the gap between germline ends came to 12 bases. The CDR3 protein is CASSQFLAPSYEQYF. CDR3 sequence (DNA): TGTGCCAGCAGCCAATTTCTAGCGCCGTCCTACGAGCAGTACTTC.

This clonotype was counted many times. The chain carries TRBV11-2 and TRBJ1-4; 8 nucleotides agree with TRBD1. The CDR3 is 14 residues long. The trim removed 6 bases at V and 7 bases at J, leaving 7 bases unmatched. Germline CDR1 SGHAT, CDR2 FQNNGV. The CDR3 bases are TGTGCCAGCAGACCCGCAGGGGGCCTTGAAAAACTGTTTTTT. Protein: CASRPAGGLEKLFF.

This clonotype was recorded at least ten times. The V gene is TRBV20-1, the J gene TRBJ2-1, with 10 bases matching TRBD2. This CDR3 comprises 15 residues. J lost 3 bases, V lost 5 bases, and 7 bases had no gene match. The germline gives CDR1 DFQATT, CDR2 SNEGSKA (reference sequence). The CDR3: CSAASGGGVYNEQFF. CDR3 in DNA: TGCAGTGCTGCTAGCGGGGGAGGAGTCTACAATGAGCAGTTCTTC.

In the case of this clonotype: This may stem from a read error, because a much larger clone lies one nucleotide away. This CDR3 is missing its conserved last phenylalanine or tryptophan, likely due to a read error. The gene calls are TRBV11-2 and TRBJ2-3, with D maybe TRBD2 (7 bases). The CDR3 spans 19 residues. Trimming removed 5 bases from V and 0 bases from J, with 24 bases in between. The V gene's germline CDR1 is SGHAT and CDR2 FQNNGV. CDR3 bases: TGTGCCAGCAGCCCTCTCGCGGCGGGGGCGGTCCCTAGCACAGATACGCAGTATCTT. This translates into CASSPLAAGAVPSTDTQYL.

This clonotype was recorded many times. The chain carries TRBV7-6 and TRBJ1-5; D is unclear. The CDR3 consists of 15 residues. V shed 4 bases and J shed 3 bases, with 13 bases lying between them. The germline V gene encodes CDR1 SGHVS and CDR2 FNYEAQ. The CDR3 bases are TGTGCCAGCAGCTCCGCGATCGGCACCAATCAGCCCCAGCATTTT. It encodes CASSSAIGTNQPQHF.

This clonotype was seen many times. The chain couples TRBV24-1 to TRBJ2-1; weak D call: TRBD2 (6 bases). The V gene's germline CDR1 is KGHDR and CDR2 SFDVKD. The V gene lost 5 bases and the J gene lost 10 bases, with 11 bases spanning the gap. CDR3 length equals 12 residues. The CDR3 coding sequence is TGTGCCACCAGTGGGGGACTCCCAGAGCAGTTCTTC. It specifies CATSGGLPEQFF.

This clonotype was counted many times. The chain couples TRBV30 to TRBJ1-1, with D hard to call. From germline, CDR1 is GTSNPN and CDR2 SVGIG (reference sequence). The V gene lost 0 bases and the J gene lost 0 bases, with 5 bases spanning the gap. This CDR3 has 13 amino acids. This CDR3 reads CAWSVRVNTEAFF. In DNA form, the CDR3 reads TGTGCCTGGAGTGTACGGGTGAACACTGAAGCTTTCTTT.

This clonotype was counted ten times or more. The CDR3 DNA sequence: TGCGCCAGCAGCCAAGACACCGGGAACACTGAAGCTTTCTTT. Protein sequence: CASSQDTGNTEAFF. The chain combines TRBV4-3 with TRBJ1-1; D unclear. Germline CDR1 reads LGHNA; CDR2 reads YSLEER. Trimming removed 0 bases at V and 1 base at J, with 6 bases between. CDR3 length: 14 residues.

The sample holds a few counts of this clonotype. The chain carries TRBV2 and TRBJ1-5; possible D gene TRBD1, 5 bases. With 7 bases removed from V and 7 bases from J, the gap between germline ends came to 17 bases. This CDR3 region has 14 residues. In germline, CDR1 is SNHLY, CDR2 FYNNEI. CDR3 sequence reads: CASNDLRGYQPQHF. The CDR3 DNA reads TGTGCCAGCAACGACCTGCGGGGCTACCAGCCCCAGCATTTT.

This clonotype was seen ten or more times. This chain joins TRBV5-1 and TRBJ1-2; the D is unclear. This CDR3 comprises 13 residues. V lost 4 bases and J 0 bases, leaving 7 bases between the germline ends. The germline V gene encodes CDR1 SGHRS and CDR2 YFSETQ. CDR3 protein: CASSRGPNYGYTF. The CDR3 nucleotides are TGCGCCAGCAGCCGTGGACCTAACTATGGCTACACCTTC.

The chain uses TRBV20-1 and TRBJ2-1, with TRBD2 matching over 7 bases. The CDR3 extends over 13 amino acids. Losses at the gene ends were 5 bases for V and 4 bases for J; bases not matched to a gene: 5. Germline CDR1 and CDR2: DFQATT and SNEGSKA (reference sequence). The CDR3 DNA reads TGCAGTGCTCGGCGGGGGTCGTACAATGAGCAGTTCTTC. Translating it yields CSARRGSYNEQFF.

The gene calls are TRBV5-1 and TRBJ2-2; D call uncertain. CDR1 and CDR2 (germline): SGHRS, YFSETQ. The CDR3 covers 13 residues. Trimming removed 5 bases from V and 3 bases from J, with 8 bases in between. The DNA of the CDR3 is TGCGCCAGCAGTTCAGGCTACACCGGGGAGCTGTTTTTT. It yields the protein CASSSGYTGELFF.

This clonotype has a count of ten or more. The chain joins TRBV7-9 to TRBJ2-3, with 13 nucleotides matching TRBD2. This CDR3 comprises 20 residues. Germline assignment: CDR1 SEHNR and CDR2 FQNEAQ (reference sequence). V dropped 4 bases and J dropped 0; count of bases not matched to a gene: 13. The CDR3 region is CASSSGLAGVPSTSTDTQYF. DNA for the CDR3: TGTGCCAGCAGCTCCGGACTAGCGGGGGTACCGAGTACTAGCACAGATACGCAGTATTTT.

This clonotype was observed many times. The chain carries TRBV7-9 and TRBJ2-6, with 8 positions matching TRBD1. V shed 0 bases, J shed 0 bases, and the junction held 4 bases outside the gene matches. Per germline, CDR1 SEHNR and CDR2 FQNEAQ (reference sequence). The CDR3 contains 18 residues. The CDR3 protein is CASSLAWTGSSGANVLTF. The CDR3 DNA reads TGTGCCAGCAGCTTAGCATGGACAGGGAGCTCTGGGGCCAACGTCCTGACTTTC.

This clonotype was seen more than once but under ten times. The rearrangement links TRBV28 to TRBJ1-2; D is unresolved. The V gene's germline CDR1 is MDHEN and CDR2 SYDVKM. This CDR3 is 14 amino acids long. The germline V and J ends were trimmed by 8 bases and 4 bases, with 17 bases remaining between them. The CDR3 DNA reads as TGTGCCAGCGTTTCTAGGATCGACCCCTATGGCTACACCTTC. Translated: CASVSRIDPYGYTF.

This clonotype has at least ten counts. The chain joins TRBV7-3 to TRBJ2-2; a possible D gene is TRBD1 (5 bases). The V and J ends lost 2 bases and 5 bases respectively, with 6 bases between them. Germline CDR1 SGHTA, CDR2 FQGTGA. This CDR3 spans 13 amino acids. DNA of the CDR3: TGTGCCAGCAGCTTACAGGGTACCGGGGAGCTGTTTTTT. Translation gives CASSLQGTGELFF.

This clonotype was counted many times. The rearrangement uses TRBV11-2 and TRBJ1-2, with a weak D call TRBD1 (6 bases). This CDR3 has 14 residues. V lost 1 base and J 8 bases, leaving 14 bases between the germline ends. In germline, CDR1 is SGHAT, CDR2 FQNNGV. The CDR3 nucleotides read TGTGCCAGCAGCTTAGGGCTACAGGGTAAAGGCTACACCTTC. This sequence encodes CASSLGLQGKGYTF.

The CDR3, as DNA: TGTGCCAGCAGCTTCCCCGACGGTACCTACGAGCAGTACTTC. Its translation: CASSFPDGTYEQYF. The rearrangement joins TRBV7-8 to TRBJ2-7, with D unclear. The CDR3 loop spans 14 amino acids. Germline values: CDR1 SGHVS, CDR2 FQNEAQ. Trimming took off 3 bases at V and 2 bases at J, with 11 bases between the two ends.

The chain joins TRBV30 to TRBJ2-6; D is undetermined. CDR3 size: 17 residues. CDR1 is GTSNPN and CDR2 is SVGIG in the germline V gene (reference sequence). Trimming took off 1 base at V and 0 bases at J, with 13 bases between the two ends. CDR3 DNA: TGTGCCTGGAGTGGGCAGCGTGACAACTCTGGGGCCAACGTCCTGACTTTC. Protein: CAWSGQRDNSGANVLTF.

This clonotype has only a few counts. The DNA of the CDR3 is TGTGCCAGCAGCCTGAGTAGTTTTGATACGCAGTATTTT. It codes for CASSLSSFDTQYF. The rearrangement joins TRBV7-2 to TRBJ2-3; D remains ambiguous. V was clipped by 5 bases and J by 6 bases, with 12 bases between them. CDR3 length: 13 residues. Germline CDR1 and CDR2: SGHTA and FQGNSA.

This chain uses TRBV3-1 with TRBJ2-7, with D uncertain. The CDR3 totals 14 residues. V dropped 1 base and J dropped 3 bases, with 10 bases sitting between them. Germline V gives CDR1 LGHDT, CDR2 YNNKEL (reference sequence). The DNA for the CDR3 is TGTGCCAGCAGCCAAGTGGTAGGCAACTACGAGCAGTACTTC. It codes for CASSQVVGNYEQYF.

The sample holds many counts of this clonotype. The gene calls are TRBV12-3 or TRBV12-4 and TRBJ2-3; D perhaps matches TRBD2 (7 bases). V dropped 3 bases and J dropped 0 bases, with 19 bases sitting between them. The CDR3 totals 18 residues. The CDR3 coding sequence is TGTGCCAGCAGTTTCGACGCGGGGGCCCCCATCAGCACAGATACGCAGTATTTT. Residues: CASSFDAGAPISTDTQYF.

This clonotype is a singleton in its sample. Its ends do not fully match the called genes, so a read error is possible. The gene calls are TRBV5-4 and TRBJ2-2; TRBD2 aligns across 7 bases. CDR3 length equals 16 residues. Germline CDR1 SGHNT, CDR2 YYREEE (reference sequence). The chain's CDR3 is CASSRAGDLDTRELFF. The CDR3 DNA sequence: TGTGCCAGCAGCCGCGCGGGGGATCTTGACACCCGGGAGCTGTTTTTT.

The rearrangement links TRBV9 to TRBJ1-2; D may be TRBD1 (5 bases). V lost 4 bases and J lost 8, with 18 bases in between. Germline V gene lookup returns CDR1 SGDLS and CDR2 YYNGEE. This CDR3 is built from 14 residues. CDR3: CASSPRNWDGGYTF. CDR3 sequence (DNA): TGTGCCAGCAGCCCTAGGAATTGGGACGGCGGCTACACCTTC.

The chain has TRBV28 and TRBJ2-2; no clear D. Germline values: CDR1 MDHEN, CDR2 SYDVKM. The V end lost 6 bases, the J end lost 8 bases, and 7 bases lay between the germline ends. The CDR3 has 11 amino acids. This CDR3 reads CASSSPGELFF. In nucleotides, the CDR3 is TGTGCCAGCAGCTCCCCAGGGGAGCTGTTTTTT. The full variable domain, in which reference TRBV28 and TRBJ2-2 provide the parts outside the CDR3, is DVKVTQSSRYLVKRTGEKVFLECVQDMDHENMFWYRQDPGLGLRLIYFSYDVKMKEKGDIPEGYSVSREKKERFSLILESASTNQTSMYLCASSSPGELFFGEGSRLTVL.

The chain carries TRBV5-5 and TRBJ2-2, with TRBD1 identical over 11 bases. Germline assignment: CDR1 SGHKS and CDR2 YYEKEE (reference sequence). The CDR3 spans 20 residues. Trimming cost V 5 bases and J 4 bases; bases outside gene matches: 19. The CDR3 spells CASRPHVWIGQGATTGELFF. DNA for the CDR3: TGTGCCAGCAGGCCCCACGTCTGGATCGGACAGGGGGCAACCACCGGGGAGCTGTTTTTT.